This TCR beta chain was sequenced during a study of blood T cell repertoires in COVID-19. Trimming cost V 4 bases and J 0 bases, with 15 bases left between them. This CDR3 region has 16 residues. The germline CDR1 and CDR2 sequences are LNHDA and SQIVND (reference sequence). Original processing methods: How many nucleated cells were present was estimated from reference gene primer amplification. The table came from immunoSEQ multiplex PCR; TCRdb's copy has only in-frame clones and leaves some out. D and trimming come from the DNA, and the V and J calls and clone size come from that table. The sample lists about 35,000 clones, around 83% occurring once.

Material: peripheral blood. The receptor's source is a man in his sixties with active or convalescent COVID-19. This chain joins TRBV19 and TRBJ1-2, with D maybe TRBD1 (6 bases). CDR3 amino acids: CASSRLTGQSNYGYTF. CDR3 DNA sequence: TGTGCCAGTAGTAGACTCACTGGACAGTCTAACTATGGCTACACCTTC. Variable domain in full (rest from reference TRBV19 and TRBJ1-2): DGGITQSPKYLFRKEGQNVTLSCEQNLNHDAMYWYRQDPGQGLRLIYYSQIVNDFQKGDIAEGYSVSREKKESFPLTVTSAQKNPTAFYLCASSRLTGQSNYGYTFGSGTRLTVV.